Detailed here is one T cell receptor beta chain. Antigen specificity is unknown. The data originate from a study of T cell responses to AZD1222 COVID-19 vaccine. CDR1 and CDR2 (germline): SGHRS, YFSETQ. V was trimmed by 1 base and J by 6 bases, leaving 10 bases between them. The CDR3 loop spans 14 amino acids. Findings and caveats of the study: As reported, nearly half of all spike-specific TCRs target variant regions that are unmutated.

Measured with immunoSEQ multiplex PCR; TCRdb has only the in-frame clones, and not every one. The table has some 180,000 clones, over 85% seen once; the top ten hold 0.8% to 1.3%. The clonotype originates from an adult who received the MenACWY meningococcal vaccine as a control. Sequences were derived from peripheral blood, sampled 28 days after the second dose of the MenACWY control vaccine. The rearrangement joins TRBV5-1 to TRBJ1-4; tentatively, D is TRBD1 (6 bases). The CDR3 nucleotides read TGCGCCAGCAGCTTGACGGGGGCTGATGAAAAACTGTTTTTT. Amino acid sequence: CASSLTGADEKLFF.